Listed below are T cell receptor beta chains from one sample, sequenced in a study of yellow fever vaccine responses in identical twins. MiXCR was run by TCRdb on the RT-PCR reads, yielding one entry per CDR3 protein. The profile shows about 630 distinct CDR3 sequences, over 70% of them singletons. The sample consisted of T cells from blood (PBMCs), unsorted or a sorted subset (not recorded which), taken before or after yellow fever vaccination (not recorded which). These receptors came from a female donor who received the yellow fever vaccine. CDR3s include the opening cysteine and the closing phenylalanine or tryptophan. Fields, in order: J gene, V gene, CDR3 protein.

TRBJ2-1 | TRBV6-4 | CASSGDSSYNEQFF
TRBJ2-2 | TRBV20-1 | CSAKLAGDTGELFF
TRBJ2-1 | TRBV30 | CAWIGGLAGGGEQFF
TRBJ1-6 | TRBV10-1 | CASSEGRDASPLHF
TRBJ2-3 | TRBV20-1 | CSASPEGTDTQYF
TRBJ1-2 | TRBV30 | CAWSPWASAGYTF
TRBJ2-5 | TRBV9 | CASSGGDPQETQYF
TRBJ2-7 | TRBV6-5 | CASSYIGNSYEQYF
TRBJ1-1 | TRBV6-5 | CASSYSSEAFF
TRBJ2-3 | TRBV13 | CASSLLGVRVSTDTQYF
TRBJ2-1 | TRBV15 | CATSRQSGSPEEQFF
TRBJ2-1 | TRBV11-3 | CASSLQAYNEQFF
TRBJ1-1 | TRBV4-3 | CASSQEAEREAFF
TRBJ1-5 | TRBV21-1 | CASSKEAPDSNQPQHF
TRBJ1-3 | TRBV11-2 | CASSFQYRSGGNTIYF
TRBJ1-1 | TRBV6-5 | CASSYSMGVRDEPEAFF
TRBJ2-2 | TRBV7-3 | CASSLMGPTGELFF
TRBJ2-5 | TRBV9 | CASSVGRNKETQYF